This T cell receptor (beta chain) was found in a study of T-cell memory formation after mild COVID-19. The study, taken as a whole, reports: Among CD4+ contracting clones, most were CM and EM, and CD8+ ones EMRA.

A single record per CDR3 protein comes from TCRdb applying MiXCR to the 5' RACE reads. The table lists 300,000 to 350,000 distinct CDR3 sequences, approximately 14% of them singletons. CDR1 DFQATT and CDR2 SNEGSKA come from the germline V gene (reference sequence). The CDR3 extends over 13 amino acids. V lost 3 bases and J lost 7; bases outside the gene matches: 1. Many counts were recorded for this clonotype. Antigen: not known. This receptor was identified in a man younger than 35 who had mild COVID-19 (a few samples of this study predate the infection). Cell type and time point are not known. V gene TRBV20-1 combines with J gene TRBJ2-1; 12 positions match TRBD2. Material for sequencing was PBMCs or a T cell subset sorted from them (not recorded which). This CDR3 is CSASGLAGNEQFF. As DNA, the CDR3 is TGCAGTGCTAGTGGACTAGCGGGGAATGAGCAGTTCTTC.